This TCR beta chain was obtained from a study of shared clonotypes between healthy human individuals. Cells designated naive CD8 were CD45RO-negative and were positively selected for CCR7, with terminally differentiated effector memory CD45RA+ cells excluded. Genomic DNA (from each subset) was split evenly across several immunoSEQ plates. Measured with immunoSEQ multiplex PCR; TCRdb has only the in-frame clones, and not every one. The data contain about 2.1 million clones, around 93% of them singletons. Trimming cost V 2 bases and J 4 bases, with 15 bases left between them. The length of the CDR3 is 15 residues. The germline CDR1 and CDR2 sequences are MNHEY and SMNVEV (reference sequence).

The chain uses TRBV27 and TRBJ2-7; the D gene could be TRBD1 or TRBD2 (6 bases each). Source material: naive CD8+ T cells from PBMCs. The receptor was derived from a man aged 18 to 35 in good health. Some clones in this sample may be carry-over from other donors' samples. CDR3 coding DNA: TGTGCCAGCAGTTTAGCCGAGGGGGGCGAGTACGAGCAGTACTTC. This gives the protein CASSLAEGGEYEQYF.